The rows below give T cell receptor beta chains drawn from one sample of a study of vaccination and CD4 T cells after COVID-19. These receptors' antigens are unknown. MiXCR, applied by TCRdb to the PCR reads, yields one record per CDR3 protein. Of fewer than 25,000 distinct CDR3 sequences listed, under 50% are singletons. Sequences were derived from CD4+ T cells from blood, cultured in vitro, sampled about 7 months after SARS-CoV-2 vaccination. The receptor source for this set is a human donor who had recovered from COVID-19. The CDR3 runs from the conserved cysteine through the conserved F or W. Fields, in order: D gene, clone size, J gene, V gene, CDR3 protein, CDR3 DNA. D genes are given only for firm matches. Clone size, where shown, is once, few, many, or a class for clones that have expanded.

D gene: -
clone size: few
J gene: TRBJ1-3
V gene: TRBV20-1
CDR3 protein: CSARGGHSGNTIYF
CDR3 DNA: TGCAGTGCTAGAGGCGGACACTCTGGAAACACCATATATTTT

D gene: -
clone size: -
J gene: TRBJ1-2
V gene: TRBV7-2
CDR3 protein: CASSLEGYGYTF
CDR3 DNA: TGTGCCAGCAGCTTAGAGGGCTATGGCTACACCTTC

D gene: -
clone size: -
J gene: TRBJ2-7
V gene: TRBV28
CDR3 protein: CASSFDPTGTYEQYF
CDR3 DNA: TGTGCCAGCAGTTTCGACCCGACAGGAACCTACGAGCAGTACTTC

D gene: -
clone size: -
J gene: TRBJ2-6
V gene: TRBV20-1
CDR3 protein: CSAPQGQAGANVLTF
CDR3 DNA: TGCAGTGCTCCTCAGGGTCAGGCTGGGGCCAACGTCCTGACTTTC

D gene: -
clone size: -
J gene: TRBJ2-3
V gene: TRBV7-6
CDR3 protein: CASSLEDYVDTQYF
CDR3 DNA: TGTGCCAGCAGCTTAGAGGACTATGTAGATACGCAGTATTTT

D gene: TRBD2
clone size: -
J gene: TRBJ2-1
V gene: TRBV20-1
CDR3 protein: CSARAPGGARHGEQFF
CDR3 DNA: TGCAGTGCTAGAGCGCCGGGGGGTGCCCGACATGGAGAGCAGTTCTTC

D gene: -
clone size: -
J gene: TRBJ2-3
V gene: TRBV20-1
CDR3 protein: CSASLGYGTDTQYF
CDR3 DNA: TGCAGTGCATCCCTAGGATATGGGACAGATACGCAGTATTTT

D gene: -
clone size: -
J gene: TRBJ2-5
V gene: TRBV2
CDR3 protein: CASSGGVSVETQYF
CDR3 DNA: TGTGCCAGCAGTGGCGGTGTGTCGGTAGAGACCCAGTACTTC

D gene: -
clone size: -
J gene: TRBJ2-5
V gene: TRBV5-4
CDR3 protein: CASSLEAVETQYF
CDR3 DNA: TGTGCCAGCAGCTTGGAAGCCGTGGAGACCCAGTACTTC

D gene: TRBD1
clone size: once
J gene: TRBJ1-5
V gene: TRBV6-1
CDR3 protein: CASSRQGGQPQHF
CDR3 DNA: TGTGCCAGCAGCAGACAGGGAGGTCAGCCCCAGCATTTT

D gene: TRBD1
clone size: -
J gene: TRBJ2-5
V gene: TRBV20-1
CDR3 protein: CSASQRTGEETQYF
CDR3 DNA: TGCAGTGCTAGCCAAAGGACAGGGGAAGAGACCCAGTACTTC

D gene: -
clone size: few
J gene: TRBJ2-7
V gene: TRBV20-1
CDR3 protein: CSASYGGRGYEQYF
CDR3 DNA: TGCAGTGCTAGCTACGGCGGCAGGGGCTACGAGCAGTACTTC

D gene: TRBD2
clone size: -
J gene: TRBJ2-7
V gene: TRBV2
CDR3 protein: CASREGLAGFQYF
CDR3 DNA: TGTGCCAGCAGAGAGGGACTAGCGGGATTTCAGTACTTC

D gene: -
clone size: -
J gene: TRBJ1-3
V gene: TRBV28
CDR3 protein: CATWTAPGTRSGNTIYF
CDR3 DNA: TGTGCCACCTGGACAGCTCCGGGGACGCGCTCTGGAAACACCATATATTTT

D gene: TRBD2
clone size: -
J gene: TRBJ2-1
V gene: TRBV20-1
CDR3 protein: CSASFRAGGGEQFF
CDR3 DNA: TGCAGTGCCAGCTTCCGGGCGGGAGGCGGTGAGCAGTTCTTC